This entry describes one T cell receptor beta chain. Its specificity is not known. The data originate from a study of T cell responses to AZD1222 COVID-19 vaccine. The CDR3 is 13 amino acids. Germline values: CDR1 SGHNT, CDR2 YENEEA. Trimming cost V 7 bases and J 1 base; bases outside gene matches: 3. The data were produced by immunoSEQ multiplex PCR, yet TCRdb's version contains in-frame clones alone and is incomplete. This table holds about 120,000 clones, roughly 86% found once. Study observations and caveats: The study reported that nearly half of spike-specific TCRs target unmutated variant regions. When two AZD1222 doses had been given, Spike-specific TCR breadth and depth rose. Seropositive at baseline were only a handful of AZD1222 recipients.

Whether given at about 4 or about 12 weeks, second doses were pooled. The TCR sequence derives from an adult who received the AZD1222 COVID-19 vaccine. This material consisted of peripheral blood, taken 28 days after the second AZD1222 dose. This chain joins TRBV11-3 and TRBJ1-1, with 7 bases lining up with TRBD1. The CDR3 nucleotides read TGTGCCAGCACTGCAGGGGGGAACACTGAAGCTTTCTTT. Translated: CASTAGGNTEAFF. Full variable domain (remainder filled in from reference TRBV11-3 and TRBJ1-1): EAGVVQSPRYKIIEKKQPVAFWCNPISGHNTLYWYLQNLGQGPELLIRYENEEAVDDSQLPKDRFSAERLKGVDSTLKIQPAELGDSAVYLCASTAGGNTEAFFGQGTRLTVV.